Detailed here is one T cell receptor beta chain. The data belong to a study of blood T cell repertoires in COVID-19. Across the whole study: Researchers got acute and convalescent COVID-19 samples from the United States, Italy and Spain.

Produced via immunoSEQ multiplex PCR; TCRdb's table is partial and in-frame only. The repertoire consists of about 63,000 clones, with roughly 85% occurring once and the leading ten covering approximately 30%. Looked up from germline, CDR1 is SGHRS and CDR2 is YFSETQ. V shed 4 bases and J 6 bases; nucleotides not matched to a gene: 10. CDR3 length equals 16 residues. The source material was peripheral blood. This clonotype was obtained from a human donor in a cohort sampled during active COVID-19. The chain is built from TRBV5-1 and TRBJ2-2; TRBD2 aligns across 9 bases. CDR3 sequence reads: CASSGVAGVVPGELFF. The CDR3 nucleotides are TGCGCCAGCAGCGGAGTAGCGGGAGTAGTGCCCGGGGAGCTGTTTTTT.